This T cell receptor beta chain derives from a study of blood T cell repertoires in COVID-19. At the level of the study: Sources were T cells, B-cell-depleted T cells, or PBMCs; the material itself was cDNA or gDNA.

This CDR3 region has 12 residues. Germline V gives CDR1 MDHEN, CDR2 SYDVKM. Trimming removed 3 bases at V and 5 bases at J, with 5 bases between. Regarding this clone: The sample carries other DNA sequences with the same CDR3.

Using immunoSEQ multiplex PCR, the repertoire was profiled, and TCRdb retains in-frame clones only, with some absent. The profile covers approximately 150,000 clones, with around 82% appearing a single time and around 5% taken by the ten largest. Source material: peripheral blood. J is TRBJ1-5 and V is TRBV28; D gene unclear. This sequence was found in a woman in her fifties or sixties with acute or convalescent COVID-19. The CDR3: CASSFIDQPQHF. CDR3 coding DNA: TGTGCCAGCAGTTTCATAGATCAGCCCCAGCATTTT.